This record covers a single T cell receptor (beta chain). Its antigen is undetermined. The table came from immunoSEQ multiplex PCR; TCRdb's copy has only in-frame clones and leaves some out. Of about 45,000 clones listed, roughly 90% are singletons. The data are from a study of OX40 agonist ivuxolimab in advanced cancers. Study background: Patients treated during dose escalation were battling hepatocellular carcinoma, melanoma, renal cell or head and neck cancer. Notes on the study in general: People who partly responded at 0.1-3.0 mg/kg had some of the least clonal expansion seen. The CD4+ and CD8+ T cells in the blood had expanded clonally by week 6 at 0.1 to 3.0 mg/kg.

The CDR3 extends over 15 amino acids. Trimming took 0 bases from V and 4 from J, leaving 12 bases between them. Germline V gene sequence: CDR1 SNHLY, CDR2 FYNNEI. This specimen consisted of CD4+ or CD8+ T cells sorted from blood, obtained in a trial of the OX40 agonist ivuxolimab. This TCR came from an adult with an advanced solid tumor such as melanoma, head and neck, liver or kidney cancer. The V and J genes are TRBV2 and TRBJ1-2, with D unresolved. The CDR3 spells CASSEAFRVSYGYTF. CDR3 DNA: TGTGCCAGCAGTGAAGCATTCCGGGTCTCCTATGGCTACACCTTC.